The subject of this entry is one TCR beta chain. Its cognate antigen is unknown. TCRdb reprocessed the RACE reads via MiXCR and lists one record per CDR3 protein. This sample has 90,000 to 140,000 distinct CDR3 sequences, with under 40% found just once. The data derive from a study of human T cells and chemical hapten exposure. Study context: The sensitizer, 2% DPC, was used on around 2 cm by around 2 cm of upper inner arm skin. Epicutaneous patch tests delivered 0.01% DPC to the upper back, with evaluation at 6 days. Overall study results and limits: Significantly more large CDR3 similarity clusters arose among expanded TCRs than among controls.

The V end was cut by 6 bases, the J end by 4 bases, with 9 bases between. CDR1 is LGHDT, CDR2 YNNKEL, per germline (reference sequence). The CDR3 totals 13 residues. Documented time point: patch test 3, about 24 weeks after DPC sensitization. Treatment described: therapeutic diphenylcyclopropenone sensitization with weekly scalp DPC. Venepuncture was done earlier than the placement of each patch test. The sequence was obtained from a man in his forties with alopecia areata. Some clones in this sample may be carry-over from other donors' samples. This sequence joins TRBV3-1 and TRBJ2-2; a possible D gene is TRBD1 (6 bases). Source: whole blood, taken in connection with sensitization to the hapten diphenylcyclopropenone (DPC). CDR3 protein: CASRQGFTGELFF. The CDR3 DNA follows: TGTGCCAGCAGACAGGGTTTCACCGGGGAGCTGTTTTTT.